The rows below give T cell receptor beta chains drawn from one sample of a study of cytomegalovirus exposure and HLA in healthy donors. The repertoire was sequenced with immunoSEQ multiplex PCR; TCRdb's copy has only in-frame clones and lacks some. The table records some 200,000 clones, around 82% of them present only once. Sequenced sample: PBMCs. The receptors were sampled from a woman aged 18 to 35 in good health and CMV-seropositive. Both conserved end residues are trimmed from each CDR3. Each record gives: V gene, CDR3 protein.

>TRBV7-9
ASSLGDQPQH
>TRBV4-3
ASSQIQGSGNTIY
>TRBV11-2
ASSLDPGTSEAF
>TRBV29-1
SVVVRADTQY
>TRBV19
ASSIGIVGQGMGQPQH
>TRBV15
ATSRGVVPGTQY
>TRBV6-5
ASSLEGNTGELF
>TRBV5-6
ASRRTGTENTEAF
>TRBV7-2
ASSLEFTRATQY
>TRBV28
ASSSQQGSSYNSPLH
>TRBV4-1
ASSQESTSGGANIQY
>TRBV5-1
ASSLSLEETQY
>TRBV23-1
ASSQTGQGPEQY
>TRBV6-5
ASSYSTGAESPLH
>TRBV27
ASSSVPPYEQY
>TRBV7-6
ASSFDRARNTIY
>TRBV20-1
SASRVDGYT
>TRBV6-1
AAKDREVGELF
>TRBV4-2
ASSQEGNSGGAETQY
>TRBV5-1
ASRGTDHYEQY
>TRBV18
ASSSGQANTEAF
>TRBV29-1
SVDDSSYEQY
>TRBV10-3
AIRGQGGTDTQY
>TRBV7-6
ASSLGSGGSQETQY
>TRBV11-2
ASSLTDRNTEAF
>TRBV5-1
ASSSGEGEKLF
>TRBV2
ASSGTSGGLGTGELF
>TRBV6-5
ASSRDRGLEKLF
>TRBV6-1
ASSEVGAANYGYT
>TRBV5-6
ASSLEAGEETQY
>TRBV7-8
ASSFGLGSNEKLF
>TRBV5-1
ASSLEEQSSNTGELF
>TRBV12-5
ASGLDAREIIDEGTQY
>TRBV9
ASSARGTGVFDEQF
>TRBV7-2
ASSDRRSGNTIY
>TRBV5-8
ASSLGQGITDTQY
>TRBV7-6
ASSLGVLAGDQETQY
>TRBV7-2
ASSLQTSGETDTQY
>TRBV6-1
ASRTGGSYEQY
>TRBV11-2
ASSLEGGVLYGYT
>TRBV5-1
ASKEALPNTEAF
>TRBV21-1
ASSKEAANYGYT
>TRBV27
ASSFRSLAGARGGELF
>TRBV10-1
ASSDTSGGQNTGELF
>TRBV7-2
ASSQDRTRQEQF
>TRBV2
ASGAPVEAF
>TRBV9
ASSLGQGGSPLH
>TRBV5-6
ASSLVVTSLYNEQF
>TRBV10-1
ASSVSRFYGYT
>TRBV2
ASSESLWASGGAREETQY
>TRBV27
ASSLGGEGTYNSPLH
>TRBV5-6
ASSPRPGSQDTQY
>TRBV6-1
ASSAQQETQY
>TRBV2
ASRKTGARYEQY
>TRBV7-8
ASSLSKTGDTETQY